A single sample is the source of the 31 T cell receptor beta chains below, sequenced in a study of long-term antiretroviral therapy in people with HIV. The assay, immunoSEQ v3.0, was run at survey level. Using immunoSEQ multiplex PCR, the repertoire was profiled, and TCRdb retains in-frame clones only, with some absent. The table shows approximately 41,000 clones, with roughly 80% occurring only once. Material: unsorted PBMCs, obtained 1.5 years after starting antiretroviral therapy. Source of these receptors: a young man with HIV.

The chain combines TRBV6-5 with TRBJ2-1; 11 bases map to TRBD2. Germline assignment: CDR1 MNHEY and CDR2 SVGAGI. The trim removed 2 bases at V and 8 bases at J, leaving 8 bases unmatched. The CDR3 consists of 16 residues. The DNA for the CDR3 is TGTGCCAGCAGTTACGGGCGACTAGCGGGAAGGGATGAGCAGTTCTTC. It is translated as CASSYGRLAGRDEQFF.

The V and J genes are TRBV28 and TRBJ2-7; D is undetermined. The CDR3 is 12 residues long. V gave up 4 bases and J gave up 2 bases, with 6 bases separating them. Germline V gene data show CDR1 as MDHEN and CDR2 as SYDVKM. DNA of the CDR3: TGTGCCAGCAGTTCCTCAGCCTACGAGCAGTACTTC. Translated: CASSSSAYEQYF.

The rearrangement joins TRBV10-3 to TRBJ2-5; D may match TRBD1 or TRBD2 (5 bases each). V was trimmed by 6 bases and J by 2 bases, leaving 10 bases between them. CDR3 length: 13 residues. CDR1 and CDR2 (germline): ENHRY, SYGVKD. The chain's CDR3 is CAIRPGPQETQYF. In DNA, the CDR3 is TGTGCCATCAGGCCGGGACCACAAGAGACCCAGTACTTC.

V gene TRBV18 combines with J gene TRBJ2-7; 9 bases are shared with TRBD1. J gave up 5 bases and V 2 bases, and 4 bases lay outside the gene matches. Germline assignment: CDR1 KGHSH and CDR2 LQKENI. The CDR3 extends over 14 amino acids. DNA for the CDR3: TGTGCCAGCTCACCAGCACAGGGGGCTGACGAGCAGTACTTC. It specifies CASSPAQGADEQYF.

The chain employs TRBV5-1 and TRBJ2-1, with 8 positions matching TRBD2. V lost 4 bases and J lost 3; bases outside the gene matches: 6. The CDR3 is 15 residues long. Germline V gene sequence: CDR1 SGHRS, CDR2 YFSETQ. CDR3 amino acids: CASSAGTRLYNEQFF. The CDR3 DNA follows: TGCGCCAGCAGCGCCGGGACTAGGCTCTACAATGAGCAGTTCTTC.

The chain carries TRBV9 and TRBJ2-5; TRBD1 might be the D (5 bases). The CDR3 has 17 residues. Per the germline V gene, CDR1 is SGDLS and CDR2 is YYNGEE. Trimming shortened V by 4 bases and J by 3 bases, and 22 bases separated the two germline ends. DNA of the CDR3: TGTGCCAGCAGCCCCCAGGGAACCGCTAGTAAAGAAGAGACCCAGTACTTC. Its translation is CASSPQGTASKEETQYF.

J is TRBJ2-7 and V is TRBV19; 7 bases map to TRBD2. CDR1 is LNHDA, CDR2 SQIVND, per germline (reference sequence). J gave up 6 bases and V 5 bases, and 13 bases lay outside the gene matches. The CDR3 is 15 residues long. The CDR3 reads CASSLGGSPYGEQYF. CDR3 DNA sequence: TGTGCCAGTAGTCTTGGCGGGAGTCCGTATGGCGAGCAGTACTTC. Full variable domain (rest looked up from reference TRBV19 and TRBJ2-7): DGGITQSPKYLFRKEGQNVTLSCEQNLNHDAMYWYRQDPGQGLRLIYYSQIVNDFQKGDIAEGYSVSREKKESFPLTVTSAQKNPTAFYLCASSLGGSPYGEQYFGPGTRLTVT.

The sample holds a few counts of this clone. This chain connects TRBV19 to TRBJ1-5; TRBD1 aligns across 7 bases. CDR1 and CDR2 from the germline V gene are LNHDA and SQIVND (reference sequence). J lost 1 base, V lost 5 bases, and 5 bases had no gene match. This CDR3 is built from 15 residues. DNA for the CDR3: TGTGCCAGTAGTGCGACAGGGTGGAGCAATCAGCCCCAGCATTTT. Translating it yields CASSATGWSNQPQHF.

This chain connects TRBV28 to TRBJ2-7, with D perhaps TRBD2 (6 bases). V was clipped by 0 bases and J by 3 bases, with 21 bases between them. The CDR3 runs 18 residues. Germline loops: CDR1 MDHEN, CDR2 SYDVKM. For the CDR3, the DNA is TGTGCCAGCAGTTTATGGGAGGAAGGACTACCCGGACGCTACGAGCAGTACTTC. It translates to CASSLWEEGLPGRYEQYF.

The count of this clone is one. The J gene is TRBJ2-5, the V gene TRBV30; tentative D call: TRBD1 (6 bases). Germline loops: CDR1 GTSNPN, CDR2 SVGIG (reference sequence). Between the trimmed V and J ends, which lost 4 bases and 3 bases, there was a span of 12 bases. The CDR3 consists of 13 residues. CDR3: CAWISSGEETQYF. DNA of the CDR3: TGTGCCTGGATAAGTTCAGGGGAAGAGACCCAGTACTTC.

There are a few counts of this clone. V usage is TRBV29-1 and J usage is TRBJ2-7; the match to TRBD1 covers 8 bases. CDR3 length: 15 amino acids. V gave up 1 base and J gave up 2 bases; unmatched junction bases: 7. Germline lookup yields CDR1 SQVTM and CDR2 ANQGSEA. As DNA, the CDR3 is TGCAGCGTTGAAGGGGGGGACAGGTCCCCCTACGAGCAGTACTTC. Its translation is CSVEGGDRSPYEQYF.

To note about this clone: One end of the junction fails to match germline, which may point to a read error. The J gene is TRBJ1-2, the V gene TRBV7-8; no firm D call. The CDR3 sequence is 12 residues long. CDR1 SGHVS and CDR2 FQNEAQ come from the germline V gene. The CDR3 coding sequence is TGTGCCAGCAGCTTAGCATCGGGGAAAAACTTTTTC. Protein sequence: CASSLASGKNFF. The full variable domain, its missing parts supplied by reference TRBV7-8 and TRBJ1-2, is GAGVSQSPRYKVAKRGQDVALRCDPISGHVSLFWYQQALGQGPEFLTYFQNEAQLDKSGLPSDRFFAERPEGSVSTLKIQRTQQEDSAVYLCASSLASGKNFFGSGTRLTVV.

The chain is built from TRBV5-4 and TRBJ2-1, with TRBD2 matching 9 bases. Trimming took 3 bases from V and 7 from J; bases not matched to a gene: 11. Germline V gene data show CDR1 as SGHNT and CDR2 as YYREEE (reference sequence). The CDR3 covers 16 residues. This CDR3 is CASSSELAGARNEQFF. CDR3 DNA sequence: TGTGCCAGCAGCTCAGAGTTAGCGGGAGCGAGGAATGAGCAGTTCTTC.

The V and J genes are TRBV27 and TRBJ2-3, with D tentatively TRBD2 (5 bases). The CDR3 is made up of 14 amino acids. Germline V gene lookup returns CDR1 MNHEY and CDR2 SMNVEV (reference sequence). V was cut by 6 bases and J by 0 bases, with 10 bases left in between. CDR3 bases: TGTGCCAGCAGCCTTAGCGTCAGCACAGATACGCAGTATTTT. As protein: CASSLSVSTDTQYF.

This clone was found once. This chain joins TRBV6-5 and TRBJ2-7; 7 nucleotides match TRBD1. This CDR3 contains 14 residues. Germline CDR1 MNHEY, CDR2 SVGAGI. The J segment lost 5 bases and the V segment lost 5 bases, leaving 9 bases of the junction unmatched. CDR3 sequence: CASSRRQGQHEQYF. The CDR3 bases are TGTGCCAGCAGTCGCCGACAGGGACAGCACGAGCAGTACTTC.

This clone was counted only a few times. The gene calls are TRBV7-3 and TRBJ2-1, with 7 bases aligning to TRBD2. The CDR3 loop spans 14 amino acids. Germline CDR1 reads SGHTA; CDR2 reads FQGTGA. J was trimmed by 5 bases and V by 1 base; bases with no gene match: 2. The CDR3 DNA is TGTGCCAGCAGCTTAAGGGACTATAACAATGAGCAGTTCTTC. This translates into CASSLRDYNNEQFF. Full variable domain (remainder filled in from reference TRBV7-3 and TRBJ2-1): GAGVSQTPSNKVTEKGKYVELRCDPISGHTALYWYRQSLGQGPEFLIYFQGTGAADDSGLPNDRFFAVRPEGSVSTLKIQRTERGDSAVYLCASSLRDYNNEQFFGPGTRLTVL.

V and J are TRBV7-2 and TRBJ1-1; D ambiguous. The CDR3 runs 14 residues. Between the trimmed V and J ends, which lost 8 bases and 1 base, there was a span of 14 bases. Per germline, CDR1 SGHTA and CDR2 FQGNSA. For the CDR3, the DNA is TGTGCCAGCGCCCCAGATAGTGGGAACACTGAAGCTTTCTTT. This translates into CASAPDSGNTEAFF.

The chain combines TRBV19 with TRBJ1-1; weak D call: TRBD1 (6 bases). Germline-derived CDR1 and CDR2 are LNHDA and SQIVND (reference sequence). CDR3 size: 14 residues. Trimming left V 2 bases short and J 4 bases short, with 11 bases between. The CDR3: CASSITLGGTEAFF. CDR3 nucleotide sequence: TGTGCCAGTAGTATAACGTTAGGGGGCACTGAAGCTTTCTTT.

This clone was picked up one time. This chain joins TRBV18 and TRBJ2-5; TRBD1 matches at 11 bases. CDR1 and CDR2 from the germline V gene are KGHSH and LQKENI. With V trimmed by 6 bases and J by 4 bases, 7 bases remained unmatched. CDR3 length: 15 residues. This CDR3 reads CASSQGTGGRETQYF. Here the CDR3 DNA reads TGTGCCAGCTCCCAAGGGACAGGGGGTCGAGAGACCCAGTACTTC.

This clone was seen more than once but under ten times. V and J are TRBV7-2 and TRBJ1-2, with D unresolved. The CDR3 runs 14 residues. Germline-derived CDR1 and CDR2 are SGHTA and FQGNSA. Trimming took off 1 base at V and 4 bases at J, with 10 bases between the two ends. In DNA form, the CDR3 reads TGTGCCAGCAGCTTAGTAGGACGGGGCTATGGCTACACCTTC. It encodes CASSLVGRGYGYTF.

This chain uses TRBV28 with TRBJ2-2; 10 nucleotides align to TRBD2. Germline V gene sequence: CDR1 MDHEN, CDR2 SYDVKM. The CDR3 sequence is 15 residues long. V shed 7 bases, J shed 5 bases, and the junction held 7 bases outside the gene matches. The CDR3 sequence is CASIHLAGETGELFF. The CDR3 DNA follows: TGTGCCAGCATTCATCTAGCGGGAGAAACCGGGGAGCTGTTTTTT.

This rearrangement joins TRBV6-5 to TRBJ2-5; a possible D gene is TRBD2 (6 bases). The CDR3 is 13 residues long. CDR1 MNHEY and CDR2 SVGAGI come from the germline V gene. The ends were cut back, 5 bases at V and 5 bases at J, with 12 bases in the middle. The CDR3 sequence is CASSDGRGETQYF. CDR3 DNA: TGTGCCAGCAGTGACGGACGGGGGGAGACCCAGTACTTC.

The rearrangement links TRBV29-1 to TRBJ1-1; D possibly corresponds to TRBD1 (5 bases). Deletions cut 2 bases from V and 0 bases from J, with 10 bases between. The CDR3 sequence is 14 residues long. Germline CDR1 SQVTM, CDR2 ANQGSEA. CDR3: CSVERVGVNTEAFF. CDR3 DNA sequence: TGCAGCGTTGAACGGGTAGGGGTGAACACTGAAGCTTTCTTT.

The chain uses TRBV5-4 and TRBJ2-5, with a weak D call TRBD1 (5 bases). The CDR3 covers 14 residues. V dropped 6 bases and J dropped 0 bases, with 12 bases sitting between them. Germline V gene data show CDR1 as SGHNT and CDR2 as YYREEE (reference sequence). Here the CDR3 DNA reads TGTGCCAGCACCCCCACAGGACACCAAGAGACCCAGTACTTC. As protein: CASTPTGHQETQYF.

The V and J genes are TRBV27 and TRBJ2-1; D is unclear. The CDR3 covers 11 residues. The V and J ends lost 0 bases and 7 bases respectively, with 1 base between them. Germline CDR1 reads MNHEY; CDR2 reads SMNVEV (reference sequence). The CDR3 coding sequence is TGTGCCAGCAGTTTATCAAATGAGCAGTTCTTC. Amino acid sequence: CASSLSNEQFF.

The chain recombines TRBV5-8 with TRBJ2-5, with a tentative D call TRBD1 (5 bases). The V gene's germline CDR1 is SGHTS and CDR2 YDEGEE. The CDR3 is 15 residues long. V shed 1 base and J shed 4 bases, with 14 bases lying between them. The CDR3 nucleotides are TGTGCCAGCAGCTTGTGGAGTGGGCAGGGAGAGACCCAGTACTTC. The encoded protein is CASSLWSGQGETQYF.

The chain has TRBV11-2 and TRBJ2-1, with 13 nucleotides matching TRBD2. This CDR3 has 16 amino acids. Germline loops: CDR1 SGHAT, CDR2 FQNNGV. With V trimmed by 5 bases and J by 5 bases, 6 bases remained unmatched. The CDR3 loop reads CASSPGLAGLNNEQFF. CDR3 sequence (DNA): TGTGCCAGCAGCCCGGGACTAGCGGGACTAAACAATGAGCAGTTCTTC.

The V gene is TRBV7-9, the J gene TRBJ1-2; D is unclear. The CDR3 runs 15 residues. Germline lookup yields CDR1 SEHNR and CDR2 FQNEAQ (reference sequence). Deletions cut 5 bases from V and 0 bases from J, with 13 bases between. The DNA for the CDR3 is TGTGCCAGCAGCCCATGGGATCTGGCTAACTATGGCTACACCTTC. This translates into CASSPWDLANYGYTF.

The CDR3 here is CASSQGLGDSDTQYF. In DNA form, the CDR3 reads TGTGCCAGCAGCCAAGGGCTAGGGGACAGCGATACGCAGTATTTT. This chain links TRBV4-2 with TRBJ2-3; the match to TRBD1 covers 7 bases. This CDR3 is 15 amino acids long. V dropped 1 base and J dropped 6; count of bases not matched to a gene: 7. Germline V gene data show CDR1 as LGHNA and CDR2 as YNFKEQ.

This sequence joins TRBV5-1 and TRBJ2-1; D is unclear. The CDR3 is made up of 12 amino acids. CDR1 SGHRS and CDR2 YFSETQ come from the germline V gene. Trimming removed 6 bases at V and 9 bases at J, with 13 bases between. CDR3 nucleotide sequence: TGCGCCAGCAAGGTCCAAGACTCTGAGCAGTTCTTC. The encoded protein is CASKVQDSEQFF. The complete variable domain, with remaining parts taken from reference TRBV5-1 and TRBJ2-1, reads KAGVTQTPRYLIKTRGQQVTLSCSPISGHRSVSWYQQTPGQGLQFLFEYFSETQRNKGNFPGRFSGRQFSNSRSEMNVSTLELGDSALYLCASKVQDSEQFFGPGTRLTVL.

V gene TRBV20-1 combines with J gene TRBJ2-7, with D tentatively TRBD1 (6 bases). There are 11 residues in the CDR3. Germline values: CDR1 DFQATT, CDR2 SNEGSKA (reference sequence). Trimming took off 5 bases at V and 6 bases at J, with 11 bases between the two ends. The CDR3 DNA reads as TGCAGTGCTGTCAGGGGATTCGAGCAGTACTTC. Translating it yields CSAVRGFEQYF.